The clone carrying this TCR beta chain has at least ten counts. This CDR3 comprises 18 residues. Trimming cost V 0 bases and J 2 bases; bases outside gene matches: 9. Germline assignment: CDR1 LNHNV and CDR2 YYDKDF (reference sequence). The data originate from a study of regulatory T cells in long-lasting Graves disease. Building of the TCR beta libraries involved iRepertoire HTBI primers and Arm-PCR of CDR3 regions. TCRdb re-derived calls from the multiplex PCR reads in MiXCR, one entry per CDR3 protein. The table includes 350,000 to 550,000 distinct CDR3 sequences, 14% to 15% detected once. Time point meaning: newly diagnosed GD, antithyroid drugs for less than 3 months. Extracted PBMC RNA gave rise to the TCR library. The same sample was also studied in work on T cells in Graves' hyperthyroidism and ophthalmopathy.

The sample in question was peripheral blood mononuclear cells (PBMCs), obtained at new diagnosis, from a patient treated with antithyroid drugs. The chain carries TRBV15 and TRBJ2-3, with 9 bases matching TRBD2. The sequence came from a woman aged 30 to 39 with Graves disease. CDR3: CATSRDQTSGTHTDTQYF. The CDR3, as DNA: TGTGCCACCAGCAGAGATCAGACTAGCGGTACACACACAGATACGCAGTATTTT. Based on the CDR3 plus reference TRBV15 and TRBJ2-3, the full variable domain is DAMVIQNPRYQVTQFGKPVTLSCSQTLNHNVMYWYQQKSSQAPKLLFHYYDKDFNNEADTPDNFQSRRPNTSFCFLDIRSPGLGDTAMYLCATSRDQTSGTHTDTQYFGPGTRLTVL.